Presented here are 25 T cell receptor beta chains from one specimen sequenced in a study of T cell responses to AZD1222 COVID-19 vaccine. Sequencing was performed with immunoSEQ multiplex PCR; in TCRdb, only in-frame clones are kept and a portion is missing. The top ten hold roughly 26% of the sample, which has some 200,000 clones, 88% seen once. Material: peripheral blood, obtained 28 days after the second AZD1222 dose. All receptors come from an adult who received the AZD1222 COVID-19 vaccine.

The chain recombines TRBV5-4 with TRBJ2-1; 7 bases match TRBD1. The CDR3 covers 16 residues. CDR1 and CDR2 (germline): SGHNT, YYREEE (reference sequence). Germline trimming cut 4 bases from V and 7 bases from J; bases unmatched to any gene: 14. CDR3 residues: CASSPGRDRVRNEQFF. As DNA, the CDR3 is TGTGCCAGCAGCCCGGGCCGAGACAGGGTTCGTAATGAGCAGTTCTTC.

V is TRBV24-1 and J is TRBJ2-2; the D gene is possibly TRBD1 (6 bases). V gave up 0 bases and J gave up 6 bases, with 10 bases separating them. CDR1 KGHDR and CDR2 SFDVKD come from the germline V gene. CDR3 size: 15 residues. CDR3: CATSDLGGPAGELFF. The DNA of the CDR3 is TGTGCCACCAGTGATTTGGGGGGCCCAGCCGGGGAGCTGTTTTTT.

This clone is a singleton in its sample. The J gene is TRBJ2-5, the V gene TRBV5-1, with D unclear. The CDR3 extends over 18 amino acids. The V and J ends lost 4 bases and 5 bases respectively, with 27 bases between them. Per the germline V gene, CDR1 is SGHRS and CDR2 is YFSETQ. CDR3 nucleotide sequence: TGCGCCAGCAGCCTAAGGACCTTCGCGGACCCCCGTTCGGAGACCCAGTACTTC. Translated: CASSLRTFADPRSETQYF.

This clone came up once. The rearrangement links TRBV28 to TRBJ2-3; 7 nucleotides agree with TRBD2. Trimming cost V 1 base and J 5 bases; bases outside gene matches: 6. The CDR3 is 15 residues long. Germline CDR1 and CDR2: MDHEN and SYDVKM. Here the CDR3 reads CASSLYVGGEDTQYF. The CDR3 DNA follows: TGTGCCAGCAGTTTATATGTGGGAGGGGAAGATACGCAGTATTTT. The whole variable domain, filled in from reference TRBV28 and TRBJ2-3, reads DVKVTQSSRYLVKRTGEKVFLECVQDMDHENMFWYRQDPGLGLRLIYFSYDVKMKEKGDIPEGYSVSREKKERFSLILESASTNQTSMYLCASSLYVGGEDTQYFGPGTRLTVL.

The V and J genes are TRBV19 and TRBJ1-5, with D hard to call. Trimming pared 3 bases from V and 4 bases from J, leaving 7 bases between. The CDR3 runs 13 residues. Per germline, CDR1 LNHDA and CDR2 SQIVND (reference sequence). Here the CDR3 reads CASSMAANQPQHF. CDR3 nucleotide sequence: TGTGCCAGTAGTATGGCAGCAAATCAGCCCCAGCATTTT. Looking up the rest from reference TRBV19 and TRBJ1-5 gives the full variable domain: DGGITQSPKYLFRKEGQNVTLSCEQNLNHDAMYWYRQDPGQGLRLIYYSQIVNDFQKGDIAEGYSVSREKKESFPLTVTSAQKNPTAFYLCASSMAANQPQHFGDGTRLSIL.

This chain joins TRBV11-3 and TRBJ2-2; 7 nucleotides line up with TRBD2. Germline loops: CDR1 SGHNT, CDR2 YENEEA. The trim removed 5 bases at V and 4 bases at J, leaving 7 bases unmatched. CDR3 length: 15 residues. Here the CDR3 DNA reads TGTGCCAGCAGCCCCCGGGGGAGGGGCACCGGGGAGCTGTTTTTT. Amino acid sequence: CASSPRGRGTGELFF.

This rearrangement joins TRBV6-5 to TRBJ2-7; a possible D gene is TRBD2 (7 bases). Germline CDR1 is MNHEY and CDR2 is SVGAGI. The V gene lost 6 bases and the J gene lost 4 bases, with 19 bases spanning the gap. CDR3 length equals 15 residues. CDR3 nucleotide sequence: TGTGCCAGCAGGGGACCCAGAGGGGGGGCTTACGAGCAGTACTTC. It encodes CASRGPRGGAYEQYF.

The chain has TRBV10-3 and TRBJ1-2; D not resolved. Germline loops: CDR1 ENHRY, CDR2 SYGVKD. Trimming removed 11 bases at V and 7 bases at J, with 17 bases between. The CDR3 is 12 amino acids. The CDR3 region has the DNA TGTGCCTCGGCCGTAGGCAATGGTGGCTACACCTTC. It translates to CASAVGNGGYTF.

The rearrangement links TRBV11-2 to TRBJ1-2; unclear D gene. This CDR3 contains 12 residues. Germline V CDR1 and CDR2: SGHAT, FQNNGV. Trimming pared 1 base from V and 8 bases from J, leaving 8 bases between. CDR3 loop: CASSLVVGGYTF. The CDR3 coding sequence is TGTGCCAGCAGCTTAGTGGTGGGCGGCTACACCTTC. Full variable domain (outside the CDR3, taken from reference TRBV11-2 and TRBJ1-2): EAGVAQSPRYKIIEKRQSVAFWCNPISGHATLYWYQQILGQGPKLLIQFQNNGVVDDSQLPKDRFSAERLKGVDSTLKIQPAKLEDSAVYLCASSLVVGGYTFGSGTRLTVV.

V gene TRBV19 combines with J gene TRBJ2-7; 9 bases map to TRBD2. Per germline, CDR1 LNHDA and CDR2 SQIVND (reference sequence). This CDR3 is 13 amino acids long. The V segment lost 9 bases and the J segment 5 bases; nucleotides outside the gene matches: 8. CDR3 residues: CASRVSGSDEQYF. The CDR3 coding sequence is TGTGCCAGCCGAGTTAGCGGGAGTGACGAGCAGTACTTC.

This chain connects TRBV7-9 to TRBJ2-7, with D hard to call. The CDR3 loop spans 15 amino acids. The germline CDR1 and CDR2 sequences are SEHNR and FQNEAQ (reference sequence). V lost 1 base to trimming and J lost 3 bases, with 13 bases between them. This chain's CDR3 is CASSLVTGIIYEQYF. The CDR3 DNA reads as TGTGCCAGCAGCTTAGTTACGGGCATCATCTACGAGCAGTACTTC.

V gene TRBV7-9 combines with J gene TRBJ2-2; D might be TRBD1 or TRBD2, each matching 5 bases. Per germline, CDR1 SEHNR and CDR2 FQNEAQ (reference sequence). V dropped 1 base and J dropped 3 bases, with 6 bases sitting between them. CDR3 length equals 14 residues. The CDR3 spells CASSLGGDTGELFF. In DNA, the CDR3 is TGTGCCAGCAGCTTAGGAGGGGACACCGGGGAGCTGTTTTTT.

The chain has TRBV28 and TRBJ1-4; D is ambiguous. Germline loops: CDR1 MDHEN, CDR2 SYDVKM. V lost 6 bases and J lost 7, with 15 bases in between. The CDR3 runs to 14 residues. CDR3 nucleotides: TGTGCCAGCAGCCCGGGATCCTTCGGTGAAAAACTGTTTTTT. Translated: CASSPGSFGEKLFF.

The DNA of the CDR3 is TGCGCCAGCAGCCAAGGTTCAGGGGCAAATCAGCCCCAGCATTTT. This codes for CASSQGSGANQPQHF. V usage is TRBV4-1 and J usage is TRBJ1-5; D perhaps matches TRBD1 (6 bases). The CDR3 covers 15 residues. Germline V gene lookup returns CDR1 MGHRA and CDR2 YSYEKL. The germline V and J ends were trimmed by 1 base and 4 bases, with 11 bases remaining between them.

The V gene is TRBV14, the J gene TRBJ2-7; D remains ambiguous. The CDR3 spans 17 residues. Trimming shortened V by 4 bases and J by 0 bases, and 19 bases separated the two germline ends. Germline-derived CDR1 and CDR2 are SGHDN and FVKESK. The CDR3 protein is CASSPAPGLMISYEQYF. CDR3 in DNA: TGTGCCAGCAGCCCCGCCCCGGGCCTGATGATCTCCTACGAGCAGTACTTC.

The chain combines TRBV2 with TRBJ2-1; D not resolved. The CDR3 has 13 residues. Per germline, CDR1 SNHLY and CDR2 FYNNEI. V gave up 1 base and J gave up 7 bases, with 8 bases separating them. The DNA for the CDR3 is TGTGCCAGCAGTGAAGAGAGAAGGAATGAGCAGTTCTTC. Protein sequence: CASSEERRNEQFF. Filled out from reference TRBV2 and TRBJ2-1, the complete variable domain reads EPEVTQTPSHQVTQMGQEVILRCVPISNHLYFYWYRQILGQKVEFLVSFYNNEISEKSEIFDDQFSVERPDGSNFTLKIRSTKLEDSAMYFCASSEERRNEQFFGPGTRLTVL.

The chain combines TRBV7-8 with TRBJ1-3, with D hard to call. CDR1 is SGHVS and CDR2 is FQNEAQ in the germline V gene. This CDR3 has 14 residues. V was pared by 8 bases and J by 0 bases, with 11 bases between. CDR3 amino acids: CASSTQVSGNTIYF. CDR3 DNA: TGTGCCAGCTCTACCCAGGTCTCTGGAAACACCATATATTTT.

The J gene is TRBJ1-3, the V gene TRBV30; D uncertain. With 0 bases removed from V and 3 bases from J, the gap between germline ends came to 12 bases. CDR1 is GTSNPN, CDR2 SVGIG, per germline (reference sequence). This CDR3 comprises 15 residues. The CDR3 DNA reads TGTGCCTGGAGTGTACTTAAAGGAGGTGGAAACACCATATATTTT. This gives the protein CAWSVLKGGGNTIYF.

This chain joins TRBV11-2 and TRBJ1-5; D possibly corresponds to TRBD1 (5 bases). The CDR3 length is 14 residues. Trimming took 5 bases from V and 4 from J, leaving 12 bases between them. Germline values: CDR1 SGHAT, CDR2 FQNNGV. DNA of the CDR3: TGTGCCAGCAGCCTCGGGGGTTTTAATCAGCCCCAGCATTTT. Amino acids: CASSLGGFNQPQHF.

The chain has TRBV6-5 and TRBJ2-7; D remains ambiguous. V was clipped by 2 bases and J by 2 bases, with 10 bases between them. Germline V gene lookup returns CDR1 MNHEY and CDR2 SVGAGI. The CDR3 extends over 14 amino acids. CDR3 amino acids: CASSYRGPPYEQYF. In DNA form, the CDR3 reads TGTGCCAGCAGTTACCGCGGACCCCCCTACGAGCAGTACTTC.

This rearrangement joins TRBV7-6 to TRBJ2-1; 13 bases match TRBD2. V trimming: 6 bases; J trimming: 9 bases; junction bases outside the gene matches: 11. CDR1 and CDR2 (germline): SGHVS, FNYEAQ. This CDR3 spans 16 amino acids. CDR3 sequence reads: CASSLLLAGGPGEQFF. The DNA of the CDR3 is TGTGCCAGCAGTTTACTACTAGCGGGAGGGCCTGGTGAGCAGTTCTTC.

The chain joins TRBV28 to TRBJ2-7, with a weak D call TRBD1 (7 bases). Germline assignment: CDR1 MDHEN and CDR2 SYDVKM. The CDR3 runs to 16 residues. V lost 1 base and J lost 7, with 20 bases in between. In nucleotides, the CDR3 is TGTGCCAGCAGTTTATCTTCAGGGGGGCGGTTCGGGGAGCAGTACTTC. Protein product: CASSLSSGGRFGEQYF.

The genes are TRBV28 and TRBJ2-2; maybe TRBD2 (5 bases). Germline loops: CDR1 MDHEN, CDR2 SYDVKM. V lost 6 bases and J lost 7, with 18 bases in between. CDR3 length: 15 residues. The DNA of the CDR3 is TGTGCCAGCAGACGCGGGTTGGGGTTTGGCGGGGAGCTGTTTTTT. Residues: CASRRGLGFGGELFF.

The CDR3 loop reads CASSLLLLNEQFF. Written as DNA, the CDR3 is TGTGCCAGCAGCCTCCTCCTCCTCAATGAGCAGTTCTTC. The chain combines TRBV12-3 or TRBV12-4 with TRBJ2-1; D is unclear. The V gene lost 6 bases and the J gene lost 6 bases, with 12 bases spanning the gap. This CDR3 spans 13 amino acids.

This clone appeared once. The chain is built from TRBV11-3 and TRBJ2-7, with D perhaps TRBD2 (6 bases). V lost 4 bases and J lost 6, with 10 bases in between. This CDR3 has 12 amino acids. Germline CDR1 SGHNT, CDR2 YENEEA. CDR3 protein: CASSWRGAEQYF. In DNA, the CDR3 is TGTGCCAGCAGCTGGCGGGGTGCCGAGCAGTACTTC.